The clone carrying this TCR beta chain occurred many times. The target antigen is unknown. The CDR3 is 13 residues long. With 11 bases removed from V and 1 base from J, the gap between germline ends came to 11 bases. Collection of peripheral blood, in a volume of 4.5 to 6.5 milliliters, was performed at each of two time points. The data were obtained in a study of prognosis after radiotherapy for stage I lung cancer. Overall study: Non-small cell lung cancer patients at stage I were enrolled between April 2018 and 2019. Stereotactic body radiotherapy was given without concurrent therapy in all patients. Study-wide points: Shannon entropy (measured after stereotactic body radiation therapy) was lower in patients who went on to develop distant metastases.

TCR beta CDR3 amplification from genomic DNA was performed by two-round multiplex PCR. Amplification in first-round PCR relied on primers specific to each TRBV and TRBJ gene. TCRdb itself ran the multiplex PCR reads through MiXCR, one entry per CDR3 protein. The data contain tens of thousands of distinct CDR3 sequences, about 35% of them seen just once; the ten biggest clones take up roughly 9.4%. This sequence originates from a donor aged 50 or older with non-small cell lung cancer. The sample was PBMCs, taken before or after stereotactic body radiation therapy (not recorded which). This chain connects TRBV12-3 or TRBV12-4 to TRBJ2-2, with D possibly matching TRBD2 (5 bases). The CDR3 region is CAGLAWNTGELFF. Here the CDR3 DNA reads TGTGCCGGGTTAGCGTGGAACACCGGGGAGCTGTTTTTT.